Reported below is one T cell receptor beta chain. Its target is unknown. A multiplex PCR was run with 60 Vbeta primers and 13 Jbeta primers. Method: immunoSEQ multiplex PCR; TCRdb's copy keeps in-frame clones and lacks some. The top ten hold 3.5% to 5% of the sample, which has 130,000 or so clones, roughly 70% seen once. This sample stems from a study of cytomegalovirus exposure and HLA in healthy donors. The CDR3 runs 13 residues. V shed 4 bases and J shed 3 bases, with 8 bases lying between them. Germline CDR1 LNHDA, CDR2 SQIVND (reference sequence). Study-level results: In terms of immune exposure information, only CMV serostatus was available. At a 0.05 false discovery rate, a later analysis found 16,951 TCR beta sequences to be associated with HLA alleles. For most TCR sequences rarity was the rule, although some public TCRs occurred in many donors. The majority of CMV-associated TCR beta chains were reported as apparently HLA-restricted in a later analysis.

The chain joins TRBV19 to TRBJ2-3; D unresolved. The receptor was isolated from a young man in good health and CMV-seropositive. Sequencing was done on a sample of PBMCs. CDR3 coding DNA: TGTGCCAGTAGTACCCCCGGGACAGATACGCAGTATTTT. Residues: CASSTPGTDTQYF. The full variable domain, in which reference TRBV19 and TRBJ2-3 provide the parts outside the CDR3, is DGGITQSPKYLFRKEGQNVTLSCEQNLNHDAMYWYRQDPGQGLRLIYYSQIVNDFQKGDIAEGYSVSREKKESFPLTVTSAQKNPTAFYLCASSTPGTDTQYFGPGTRLTVL.